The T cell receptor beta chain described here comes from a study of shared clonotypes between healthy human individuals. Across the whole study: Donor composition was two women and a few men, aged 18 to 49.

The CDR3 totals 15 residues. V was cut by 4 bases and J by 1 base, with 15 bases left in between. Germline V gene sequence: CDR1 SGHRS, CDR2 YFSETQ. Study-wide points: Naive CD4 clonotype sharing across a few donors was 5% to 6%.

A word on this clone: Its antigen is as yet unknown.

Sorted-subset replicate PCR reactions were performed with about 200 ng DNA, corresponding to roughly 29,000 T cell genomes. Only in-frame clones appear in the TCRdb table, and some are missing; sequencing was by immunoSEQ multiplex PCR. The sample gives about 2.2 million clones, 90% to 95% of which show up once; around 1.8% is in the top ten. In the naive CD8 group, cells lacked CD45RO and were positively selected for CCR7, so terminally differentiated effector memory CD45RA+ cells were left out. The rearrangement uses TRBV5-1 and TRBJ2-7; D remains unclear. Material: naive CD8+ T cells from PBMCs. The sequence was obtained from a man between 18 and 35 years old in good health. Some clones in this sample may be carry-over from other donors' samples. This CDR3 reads CASSAETGFSYEQYF. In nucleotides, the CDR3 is TGCGCCAGCAGCGCGGAGACTGGATTTTCCTACGAGCAGTACTTC.